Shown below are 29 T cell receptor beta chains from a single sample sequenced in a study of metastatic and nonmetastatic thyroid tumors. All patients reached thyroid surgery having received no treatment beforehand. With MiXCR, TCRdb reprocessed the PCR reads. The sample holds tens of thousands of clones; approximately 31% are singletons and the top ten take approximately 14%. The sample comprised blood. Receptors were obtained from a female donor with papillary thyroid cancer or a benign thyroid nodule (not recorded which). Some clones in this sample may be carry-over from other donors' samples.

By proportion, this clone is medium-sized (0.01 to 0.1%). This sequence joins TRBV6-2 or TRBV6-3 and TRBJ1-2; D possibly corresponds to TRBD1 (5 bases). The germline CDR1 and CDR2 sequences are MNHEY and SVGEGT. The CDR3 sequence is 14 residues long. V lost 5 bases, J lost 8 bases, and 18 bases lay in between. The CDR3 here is CASSGRQTLGGYTF. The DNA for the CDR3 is TGTGCCAGCAGTGGCCGACAGACCCTTGGGGGCTACACCTTC.

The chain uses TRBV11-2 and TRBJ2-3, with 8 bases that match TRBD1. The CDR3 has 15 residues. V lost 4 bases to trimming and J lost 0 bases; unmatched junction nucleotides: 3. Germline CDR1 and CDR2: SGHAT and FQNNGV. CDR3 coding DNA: TGTGCCAGCAGCTACCGGACAGGGAGCACAGATACGCAGTATTTT. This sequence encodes CASSYRTGSTDTQYF.

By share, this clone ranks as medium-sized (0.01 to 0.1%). The CDR3 protein is CASSSQSNDYGYTF. CDR3 DNA: TGTGCCAGCAGTTCCCAGTCAAACGACTATGGCTACACCTTC. The V gene is TRBV27, the J gene TRBJ1-2; D not resolved. V was pared by 4 bases and J by 3 bases, with 12 bases between. The CDR3 is made up of 14 amino acids. Germline V gives CDR1 MNHEY, CDR2 SMNVEV (reference sequence).

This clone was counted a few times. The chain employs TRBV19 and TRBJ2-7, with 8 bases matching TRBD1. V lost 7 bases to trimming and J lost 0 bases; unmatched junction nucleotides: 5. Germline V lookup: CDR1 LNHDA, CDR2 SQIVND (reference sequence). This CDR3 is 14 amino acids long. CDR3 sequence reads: CASNPGQDSYEQYF. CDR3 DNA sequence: TGTGCCAGTAACCCGGGACAGGACTCCTACGAGCAGTACTTC.

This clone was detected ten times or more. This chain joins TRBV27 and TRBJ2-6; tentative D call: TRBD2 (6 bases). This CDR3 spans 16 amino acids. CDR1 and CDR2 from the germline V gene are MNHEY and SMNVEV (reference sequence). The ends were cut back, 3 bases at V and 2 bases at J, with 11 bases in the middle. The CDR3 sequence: CASSFSGVPGANVLTF. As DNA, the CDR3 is TGTGCCAGCAGTTTTTCGGGGGTCCCTGGGGCCAACGTCCTGACTTTC.

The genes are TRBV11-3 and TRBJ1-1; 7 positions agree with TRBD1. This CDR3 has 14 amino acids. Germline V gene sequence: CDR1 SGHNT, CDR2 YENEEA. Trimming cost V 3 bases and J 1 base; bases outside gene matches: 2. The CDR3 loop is CASSLGQSNTEAFF. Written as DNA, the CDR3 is TGTGCCAGCAGCTTGGGACAGTCGAACACTGAAGCTTTCTTT.

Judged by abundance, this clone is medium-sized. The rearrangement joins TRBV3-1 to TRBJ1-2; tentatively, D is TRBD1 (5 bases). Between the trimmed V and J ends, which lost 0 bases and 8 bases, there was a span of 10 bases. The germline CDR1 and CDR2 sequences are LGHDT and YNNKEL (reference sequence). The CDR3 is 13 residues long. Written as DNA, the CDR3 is TGTGCCAGCAGCCAAGACAGGGAGGGCGGCTACACCTTC. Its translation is CASSQDREGGYTF.

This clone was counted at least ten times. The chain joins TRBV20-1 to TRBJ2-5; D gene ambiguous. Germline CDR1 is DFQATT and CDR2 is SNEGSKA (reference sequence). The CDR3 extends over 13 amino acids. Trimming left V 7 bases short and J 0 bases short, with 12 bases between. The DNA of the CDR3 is TGCAGTGTTACTACTACCAACCAAGAGACCCAGTACTTC. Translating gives CSVTTTNQETQYF.

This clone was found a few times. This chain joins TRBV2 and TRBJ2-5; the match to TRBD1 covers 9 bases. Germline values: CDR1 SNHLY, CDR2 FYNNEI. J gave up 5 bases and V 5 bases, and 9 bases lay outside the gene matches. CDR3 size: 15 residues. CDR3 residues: CASSPTGGSGETQYF. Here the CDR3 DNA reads TGTGCCAGCAGTCCTACAGGGGGCTCGGGGGAGACCCAGTACTTC.

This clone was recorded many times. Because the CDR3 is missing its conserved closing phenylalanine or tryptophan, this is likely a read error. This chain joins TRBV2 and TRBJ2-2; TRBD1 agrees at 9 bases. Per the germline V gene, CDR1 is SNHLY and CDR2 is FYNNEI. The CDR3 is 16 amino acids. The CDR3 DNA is TGTGCCAGCAGCGAAGACAGGGGGACTTACACCGGGGAGCTGTTTTCT. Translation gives CASSEDRGTYTGELFS.

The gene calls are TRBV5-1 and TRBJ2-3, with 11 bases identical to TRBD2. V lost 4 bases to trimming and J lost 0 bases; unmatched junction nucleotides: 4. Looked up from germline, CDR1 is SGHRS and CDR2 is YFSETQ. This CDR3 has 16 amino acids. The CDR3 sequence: CASSGGLAGSTDTQYF. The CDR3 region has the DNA TGCGCCAGCAGCGGCGGACTAGCGGGTAGCACAGATACGCAGTATTTT.

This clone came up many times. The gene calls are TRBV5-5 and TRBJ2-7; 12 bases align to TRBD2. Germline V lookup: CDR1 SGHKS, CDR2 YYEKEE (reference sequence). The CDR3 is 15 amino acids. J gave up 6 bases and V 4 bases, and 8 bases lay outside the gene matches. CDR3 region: CASSVLAGGLGEQYF. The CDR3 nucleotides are TGTGCCAGCAGCGTTCTAGCGGGGGGGCTCGGCGAGCAGTACTTC.

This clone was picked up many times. The CDR3 sequence is CASSSGRLEQYF. CDR3 sequence (DNA): TGTGCCAGCAGCAGCGGGAGACTCGAGCAGTACTTC. The rearrangement uses TRBV7-8 and TRBJ2-7, with 8 positions matching TRBD2. CDR3 length: 12 amino acids. Unmatched junction bases numbered 3, after V lost 5 bases and J lost 6 bases. Germline V gene sequence: CDR1 SGHVS, CDR2 FQNEAQ.

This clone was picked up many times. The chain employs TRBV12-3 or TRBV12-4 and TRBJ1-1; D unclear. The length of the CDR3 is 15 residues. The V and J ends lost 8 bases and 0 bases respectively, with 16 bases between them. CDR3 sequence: CASVKGSLMNTEAFF. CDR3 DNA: TGTGCCAGCGTGAAGGGAAGTCTAATGAACACTGAAGCTTTCTTT.

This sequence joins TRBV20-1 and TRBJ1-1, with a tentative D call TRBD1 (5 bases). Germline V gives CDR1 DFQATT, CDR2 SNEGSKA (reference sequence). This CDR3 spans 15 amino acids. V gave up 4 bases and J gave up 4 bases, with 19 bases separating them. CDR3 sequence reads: CSATQLSCTGTEAFF. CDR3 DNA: TGCAGTGCTACCCAGCTAAGTTGCACAGGCACTGAAGCTTTCTTT.

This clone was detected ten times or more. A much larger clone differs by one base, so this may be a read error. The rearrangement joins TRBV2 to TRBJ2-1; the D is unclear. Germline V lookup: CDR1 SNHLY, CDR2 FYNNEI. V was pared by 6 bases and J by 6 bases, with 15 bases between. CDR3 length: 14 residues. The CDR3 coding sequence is TGTGCCAGCAGCTTCCGGTTGGGTAGCAATGAGCAGTTCTTC. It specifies CASSFRLGSNEQFF.

The CDR3 coding sequence is TGTGCCAGCAGCCAAGGCCCAAACGGGGATCAGCCCCAGCATTTT. Protein sequence: CASSQGPNGDQPQHF. This chain joins TRBV4-2 and TRBJ1-5; D unclear. The germline V gene has CDR1 LGHNA and CDR2 YNFKEQ. V was clipped by 1 base and J by 5 bases, with 12 bases between them. CDR3 length equals 15 residues.

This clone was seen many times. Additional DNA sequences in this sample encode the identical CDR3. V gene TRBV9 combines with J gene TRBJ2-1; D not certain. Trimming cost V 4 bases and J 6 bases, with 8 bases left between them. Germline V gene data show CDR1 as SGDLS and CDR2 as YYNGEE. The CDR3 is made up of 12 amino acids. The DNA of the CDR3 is TGTGCCAGCAGCTTGTCGGGCAATGAGCAGTTCTTC. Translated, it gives CASSLSGNEQFF.

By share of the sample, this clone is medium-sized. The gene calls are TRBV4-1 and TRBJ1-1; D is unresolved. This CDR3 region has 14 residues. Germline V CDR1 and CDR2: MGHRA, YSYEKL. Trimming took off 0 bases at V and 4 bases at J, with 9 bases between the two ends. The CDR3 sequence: CASSQEGGITEAFF. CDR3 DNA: TGCGCCAGCAGCCAAGAAGGAGGGATCACTGAAGCTTTCTTT.

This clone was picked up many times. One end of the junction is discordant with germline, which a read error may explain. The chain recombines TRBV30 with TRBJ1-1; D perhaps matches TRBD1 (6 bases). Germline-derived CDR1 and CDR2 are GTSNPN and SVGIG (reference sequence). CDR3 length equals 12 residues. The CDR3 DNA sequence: TGTGCCTGGAGGGACACAGGGCCGTTTTCCCTCTTT. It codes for CAWRDTGPFSLF.

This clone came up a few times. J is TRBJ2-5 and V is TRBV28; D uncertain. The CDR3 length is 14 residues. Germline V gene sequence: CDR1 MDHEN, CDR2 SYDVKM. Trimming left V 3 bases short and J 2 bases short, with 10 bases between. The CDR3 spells CASSFSQIQETQYF. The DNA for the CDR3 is TGTGCCAGCAGTTTTTCCCAAATACAAGAGACCCAGTACTTC. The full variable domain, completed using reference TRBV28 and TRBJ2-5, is DVKVTQSSRYLVKRTGEKVFLECVQDMDHENMFWYRQDPGLGLRLIYFSYDVKMKEKGDIPEGYSVSREKKERFSLILESASTNQTSMYLCASSFSQIQETQYFGPGTRLLVL.

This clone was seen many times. CDR3 in DNA: TGTGCCAGCAGTTACTCCGGACGGTCTTATAGCAATCAGCCCCAGCATTTT. Translated, it gives CASSYSGRSYSNQPQHF. This chain joins TRBV6-6 and TRBJ1-5; no reliable D call. CDR1 is MNHNY, CDR2 SVGAGI, per germline (reference sequence). The CDR3 spans 17 residues. V lost 0 bases and J 0 bases, leaving 12 bases between the germline ends.

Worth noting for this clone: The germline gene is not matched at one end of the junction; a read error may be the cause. CDR3: CASSARVGQPQDF. In DNA form, the CDR3 reads TGTGCCAGCAGTGCACGTGTGGGTCAGCCCCAGGATTTT. This chain links TRBV2 with TRBJ1-5, with no clear D. The CDR3 consists of 13 residues. Germline CDR1 is SNHLY and CDR2 is FYNNEI.

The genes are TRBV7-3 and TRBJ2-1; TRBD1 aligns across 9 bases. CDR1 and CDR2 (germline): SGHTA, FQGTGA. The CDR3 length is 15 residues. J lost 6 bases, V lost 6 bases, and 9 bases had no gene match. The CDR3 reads CASRSRTGAANEQFF. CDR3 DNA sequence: TGTGCCAGCAGGTCCCGGACAGGGGCCGCCAATGAGCAGTTCTTC.

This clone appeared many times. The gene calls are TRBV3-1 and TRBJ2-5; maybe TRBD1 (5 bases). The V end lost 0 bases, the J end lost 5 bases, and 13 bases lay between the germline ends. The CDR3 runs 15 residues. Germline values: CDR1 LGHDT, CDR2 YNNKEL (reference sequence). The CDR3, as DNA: TGTGCCAGCAGCCAAGACCCAGGGAAGGGGGAGACCCAGTACTTC. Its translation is CASSQDPGKGETQYF.

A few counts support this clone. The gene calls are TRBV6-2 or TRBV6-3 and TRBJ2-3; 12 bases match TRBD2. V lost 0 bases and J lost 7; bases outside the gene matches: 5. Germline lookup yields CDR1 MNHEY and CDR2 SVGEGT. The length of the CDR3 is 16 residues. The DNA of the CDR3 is TGTGCCAGCAGTTACTCCCTAGCGGGAGGGCCAAATACGCAGTATTTT. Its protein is CASSYSLAGGPNTQYF.

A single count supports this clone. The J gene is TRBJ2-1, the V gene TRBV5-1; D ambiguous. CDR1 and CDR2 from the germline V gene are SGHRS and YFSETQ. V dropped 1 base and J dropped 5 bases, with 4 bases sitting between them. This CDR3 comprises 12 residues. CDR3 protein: CASSLFNNEQFF. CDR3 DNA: TGCGCCAGCAGCTTGTTTAACAATGAGCAGTTCTTC. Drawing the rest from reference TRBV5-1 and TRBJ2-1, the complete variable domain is KAGVTQTPRYLIKTRGQQVTLSCSPISGHRSVSWYQQTPGQGLQFLFEYFSETQRNKGNFPGRFSGRQFSNSRSEMNVSTLELGDSALYLCASSLFNNEQFFGPGTRLTVL.

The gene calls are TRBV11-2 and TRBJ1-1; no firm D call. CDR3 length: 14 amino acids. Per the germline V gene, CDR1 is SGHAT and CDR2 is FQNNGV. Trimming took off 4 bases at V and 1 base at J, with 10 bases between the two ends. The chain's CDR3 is CASSSRVSNTEAFF. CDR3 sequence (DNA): TGTGCCAGCAGCTCCCGAGTCTCGAACACTGAAGCTTTCTTT.

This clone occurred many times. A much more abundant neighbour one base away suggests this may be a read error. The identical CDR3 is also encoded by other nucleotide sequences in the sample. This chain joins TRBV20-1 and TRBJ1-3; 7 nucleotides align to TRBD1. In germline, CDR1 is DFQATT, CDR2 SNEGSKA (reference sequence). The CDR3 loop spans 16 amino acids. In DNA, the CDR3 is TGCAGTGCCGATAACAGGGGATCGGGTTCTGGAAACACCATATACTTT. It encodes CSADNRGSGSGNTIYF.